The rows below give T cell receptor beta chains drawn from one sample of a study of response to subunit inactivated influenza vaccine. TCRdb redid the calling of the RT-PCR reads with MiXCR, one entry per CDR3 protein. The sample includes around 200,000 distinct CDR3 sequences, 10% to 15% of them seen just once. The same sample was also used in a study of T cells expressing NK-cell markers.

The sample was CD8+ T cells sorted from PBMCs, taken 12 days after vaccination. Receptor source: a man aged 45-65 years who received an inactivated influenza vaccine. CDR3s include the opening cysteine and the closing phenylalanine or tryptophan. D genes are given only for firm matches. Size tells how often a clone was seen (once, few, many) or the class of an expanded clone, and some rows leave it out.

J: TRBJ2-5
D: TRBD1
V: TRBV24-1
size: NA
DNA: TGTGCCACCAGTGATTTGCCCGGGACAGGGCAAGAGACCCAGTACTTC
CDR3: CATSDLPGTGQETQYF

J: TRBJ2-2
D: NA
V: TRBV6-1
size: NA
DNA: TGTGCCAGCAGGTTGCAGGGGAACACCGGGGAGCTGTTTTTT
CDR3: CASRLQGNTGELFF

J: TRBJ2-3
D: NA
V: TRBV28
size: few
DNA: TGTGCCAGCAGTCTACCCTCTGCGGAGAACACAGATACGCAGTATTTT
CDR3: CASSLPSAENTDTQYF

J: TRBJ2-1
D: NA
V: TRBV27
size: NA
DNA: TGTGCCAGCAGTTTCGGGACCCGGTATTTCAAGCAGTTCTTC
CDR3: CASSFGTRYFKQFF

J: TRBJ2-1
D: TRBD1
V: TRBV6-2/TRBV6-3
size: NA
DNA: TGTGCCAGCAGTTACTCGGGGACAGGATACAATGAGCAGTTCTTC
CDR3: CASSYSGTGYNEQFF

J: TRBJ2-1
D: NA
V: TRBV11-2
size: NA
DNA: TGTGCCAGCAGCCCGTCCCCAGGGGCGGATGAGCAGTTCTTC
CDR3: CASSPSPGADEQFF

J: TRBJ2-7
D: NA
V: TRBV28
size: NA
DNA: TGTGCCAGCAGTGTATCCCGAGGGGTGCCACTCGTCTACGAGCAGTACTTC
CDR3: CASSVSRGVPLVYEQYF

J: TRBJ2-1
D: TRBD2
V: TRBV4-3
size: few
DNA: TGCGCCAGCAGCCAGTATCGGGGACTAGCGCCCTTGGGTGAGCAGTTCTTC
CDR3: CASSQYRGLAPLGEQFF

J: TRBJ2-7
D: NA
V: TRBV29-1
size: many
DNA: TGCAGCGTTGAAGATTGGGGACATCATTCCTACGAGCAGTACTTC
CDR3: CSVEDWGHHSYEQYF

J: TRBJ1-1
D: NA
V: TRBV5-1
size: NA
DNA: TGCGCCAGCAGTTCTGCTCGGCACGGATACACTGAAGCTTTCTTT
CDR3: CASSSARHGYTEAFF

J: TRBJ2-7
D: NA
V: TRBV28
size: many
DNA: TGTGCCAGCAGGGTCGCGGGATCGGGCTCCTACGAGCAGTACTTC
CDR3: CASRVAGSGSYEQYF

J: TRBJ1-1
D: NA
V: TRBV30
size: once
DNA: TGTGCCTGGAGTTGGGGGTTGGACACTGAAGCTTTCTTT
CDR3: CAWSWGLDTEAFF

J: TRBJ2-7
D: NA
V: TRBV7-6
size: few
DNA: TGTGCCAGCAGCTTAGAAGCTCAGGATCTCTACGAGCAGTACTTC
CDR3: CASSLEAQDLYEQYF

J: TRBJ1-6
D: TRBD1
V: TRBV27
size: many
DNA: TGTGCCAGCAGGGTGACAGGGGGCTATAATTCACCCCTCCACTTT
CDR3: CASRVTGGYNSPLHF

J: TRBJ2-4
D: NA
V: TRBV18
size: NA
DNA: TGTGCCAGCTCACCAGTGGACACCAAAAACATTCAGTACTTC
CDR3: CASSPVDTKNIQYF

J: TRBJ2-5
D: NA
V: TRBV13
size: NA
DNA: TGTGCCAGCAGCTTAAACTGGGGGCCCCAAGAGACCCAGTACTTC
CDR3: CASSLNWGPQETQYF

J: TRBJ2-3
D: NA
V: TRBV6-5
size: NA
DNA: TGTGCCAGCAGTTACTCACGGGGAGCGGGTCAGTATTTT
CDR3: CASSYSRGAGQYF

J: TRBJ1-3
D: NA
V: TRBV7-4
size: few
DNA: TGTGCCAGCAGGAAGAAAAACGGGTTGGTAGCAGTTAGCTCTGGAAACACCATATATTTT
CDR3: CASRKKNGLVAVSSGNTIYF

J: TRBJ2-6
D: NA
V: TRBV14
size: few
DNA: TGTGCCAGCAGCCATCTAGGGCTCTCTGGGGCCAACGTCCTGACTTTC
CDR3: CASSHLGLSGANVLTF

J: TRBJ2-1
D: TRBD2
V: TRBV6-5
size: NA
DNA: TGTGCCAGCAGTTACCCCCCTAGCGGGAAGGGATACAATGAGCAGTTCTTC
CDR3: CASSYPPSGKGYNEQFF

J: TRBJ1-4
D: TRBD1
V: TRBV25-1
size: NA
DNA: TGTGCCAGCAGTTCATCTCGGGGACAGGGGATTCCAAGGCTGTTTTTT
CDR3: CASSSSRGQGIPRLFF

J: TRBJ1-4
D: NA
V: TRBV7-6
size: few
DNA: TGTGCCAGCAGGGGTGTAGGAGGGCTAAGGGAAAAACTGTTTTTT
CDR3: CASRGVGGLREKLFF

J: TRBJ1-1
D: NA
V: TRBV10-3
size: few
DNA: TGTGCCGCGCGAGGCCAAGAGGGGAATCCTGAAGCTTTCTTT
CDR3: CAARGQEGNPEAFF

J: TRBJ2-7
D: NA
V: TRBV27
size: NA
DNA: TGTGCCAGCAGGCCCTTCCAAAACCACGAGCAGTACTTC
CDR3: CASRPFQNHEQYF

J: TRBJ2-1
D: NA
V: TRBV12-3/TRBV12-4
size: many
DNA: TGTGCCAGCAGTTTCCCAGAATCAGTCGATGAGCAGTTCTTC
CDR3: CASSFPESVDEQFF

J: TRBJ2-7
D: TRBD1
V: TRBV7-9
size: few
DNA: TGTGCCAGCAGCTATACAGGGGACGAGCAGTACTTC
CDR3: CASSYTGDEQYF

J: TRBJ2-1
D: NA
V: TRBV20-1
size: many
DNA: TGCAGTGCTAGAGATACGGAAATGAGCTCCTACAATGAGCAGTTCTTC
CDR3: CSARDTEMSSYNEQFF

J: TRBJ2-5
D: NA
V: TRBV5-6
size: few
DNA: TGTGCCAGCAGCGCGGGACGACCGTACCAAGAGACCCAGTACTTC
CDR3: CASSAGRPYQETQYF

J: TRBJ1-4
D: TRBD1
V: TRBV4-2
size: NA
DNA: TGTGCCAGCAGCCAAGACTCCACCGGGACAGTGAGTGAAAAACTGTTTTTT
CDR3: CASSQDSTGTVSEKLFF

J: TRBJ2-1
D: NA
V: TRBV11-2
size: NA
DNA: TGTGCCAGCAGCTTATCGGGGATTTGGTACAATGAGCAGTTCTTC
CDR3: CASSLSGIWYNEQFF

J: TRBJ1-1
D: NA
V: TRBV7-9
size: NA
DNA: TGTGCCAGCAGCTTAGTTACAGTCACTGAAGCTTTCTTT
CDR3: CASSLVTVTEAFF

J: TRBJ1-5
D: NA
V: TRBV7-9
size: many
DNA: TGTGCCAGCAGCTCTAGGGCGGATCAGCCCCAGCATTTT
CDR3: CASSSRADQPQHF

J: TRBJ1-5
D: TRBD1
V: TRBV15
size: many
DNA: TGTGCCACCAGCGGAAGACAGGGGGGCGGTCAGCCCCAGCATTTT
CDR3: CATSGRQGGGQPQHF

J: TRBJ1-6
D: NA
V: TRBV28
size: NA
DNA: TGTGCCAGCAGTTTAGACCTCAATTCACCCCTCCACTTT
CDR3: CASSLDLNSPLHF

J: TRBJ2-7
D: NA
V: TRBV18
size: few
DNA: TGTGCCAGCTCACCACCGGACGGCAGGAAGGAGCAGTACTTC
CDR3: CASSPPDGRKEQYF

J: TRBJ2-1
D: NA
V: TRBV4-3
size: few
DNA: TGCGCCAGCAGCCAAGATTTTTATGAGCAGTTCTTC
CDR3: CASSQDFYEQFF

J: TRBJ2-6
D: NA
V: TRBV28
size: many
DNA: TGTGCCAGCAGTCAGGACGCGGATTTCTCTGGGGCCAACGTCCTGACTTTC
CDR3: CASSQDADFSGANVLTF

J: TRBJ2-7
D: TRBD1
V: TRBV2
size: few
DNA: TGTGCCAGCAGTGATCTCCTACCGAGACAGGGGATCTACGAGCAGTACTTC
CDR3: CASSDLLPRQGIYEQYF

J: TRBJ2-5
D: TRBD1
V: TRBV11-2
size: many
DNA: TGTGCCAGCAGCTTAGTGGACAGGGGGAAGACCCAGTACTTC
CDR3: CASSLVDRGKTQYF

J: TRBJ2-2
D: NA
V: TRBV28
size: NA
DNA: TGTGCCAGCAGTCCACTAGCAGAGAACACCGGGGAGCTGTTTTTT
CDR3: CASSPLAENTGELFF

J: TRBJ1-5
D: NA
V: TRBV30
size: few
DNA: TGTGCCTGGAGTCCCTTGAGGAATCAGCCCCAGCATTTT
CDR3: CAWSPLRNQPQHF

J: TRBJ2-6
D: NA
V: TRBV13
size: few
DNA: TGTGCCAGCAGTCTTACGGACTCTGGGGCCAACGTCCTGACTTTC
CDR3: CASSLTDSGANVLTF

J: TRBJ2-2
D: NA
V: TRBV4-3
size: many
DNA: TGCGCCAGCAGCCAAGATACGACGGGGCTGAACACCGGGGAGCTGTTTTTT
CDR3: CASSQDTTGLNTGELFF

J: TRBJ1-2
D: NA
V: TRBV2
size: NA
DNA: TGTGCCAGCAGTGATCTGGGAGGTTTCTATGGCTACACCTTC
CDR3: CASSDLGGFYGYTF

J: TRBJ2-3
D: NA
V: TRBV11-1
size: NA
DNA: TGTGCCAGCAGCTTGCGGGGCTGGAGCACAGATACGCAGTATTTT
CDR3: CASSLRGWSTDTQYF

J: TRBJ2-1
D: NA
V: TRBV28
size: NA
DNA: TGTGCCAGCAGTTTTGCGGCGGGACAATCCTACAATGAGCAGTTCTTC
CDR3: CASSFAAGQSYNEQFF

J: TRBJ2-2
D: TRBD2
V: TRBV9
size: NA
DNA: TGTGCCAGCAGCGTAGGTGGGAGGGCCATGGGGGAGCTGTTTTTT
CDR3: CASSVGGRAMGELFF

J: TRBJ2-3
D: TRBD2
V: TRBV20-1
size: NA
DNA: TGCAGTGCTAGTAGCGGGAGGGGTCCAGATACGCAGTATTTT
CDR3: CSASSGRGPDTQYF

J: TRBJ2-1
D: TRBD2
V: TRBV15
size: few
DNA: TGTGCCACCCAGGGACTAGCGGACAATGAGCAGTTCTTC
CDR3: CATQGLADNEQFF

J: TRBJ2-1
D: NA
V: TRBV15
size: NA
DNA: TGTGCCACCAGCAGAGATGGCAGGGTGGATGAGCAGTTCTTC
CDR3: CATSRDGRVDEQFF

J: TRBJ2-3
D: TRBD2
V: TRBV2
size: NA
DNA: TGTGCCAGCAGTACGGGACTAGCGGGAGCTAAAGATACGCAGTATTTT
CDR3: CASSTGLAGAKDTQYF

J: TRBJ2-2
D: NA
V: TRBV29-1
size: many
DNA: TGCAGCGTTGAACTAGAGAACACCGGGGAGCTGTTTTTT
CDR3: CSVELENTGELFF

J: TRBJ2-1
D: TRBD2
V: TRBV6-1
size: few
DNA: TGTGCCAGCAGATTGGGACTAGCGGATTCCTACAATGAGCAGTTCTTC
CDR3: CASRLGLADSYNEQFF

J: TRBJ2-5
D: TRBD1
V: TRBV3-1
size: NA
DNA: TGTGCCAGCAGCCAAGATCACGGACAGGGGGAAGAGACCCAGTACTTC
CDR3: CASSQDHGQGEETQYF

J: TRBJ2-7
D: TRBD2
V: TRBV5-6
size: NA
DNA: TGTGCCAGCAGCGCGACTAGCGGACCCTACGAGCAGTACTTC
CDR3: CASSATSGPYEQYF